The sequence of this T cell receptor beta chain was determined in a study of glioma-infiltrating T cells after dendritic cell vaccination. Looking at the study overall: Treatment, given 2003 to 2012, was autologous tumor lysate-pulsed dendritic cell vaccination. Three intradermal dendritic cell vaccine injections were given every two weeks.

This CDR3 spans 12 amino acids. The ends were cut back, 10 bases at V and 4 bases at J, with 13 bases in the middle. Germline V gene data show CDR1 as ENHRY and CDR2 as SYGVKD. Time point noted: after dendritic cell vaccination, including at tumor progression/relapse. PBMC sampling occurred before vaccination, two weeks after the third dose, and at progression. This clone was observed a handful of times. Amplification used 60 V beta primers and 13 J beta primers. Using immunoSEQ multiplex PCR, the repertoire was profiled, and TCRdb retains in-frame clones only, with some absent. This sample yields tens of thousands of clones, of which less than 90% are seen a single time; around 6.5% belongs to the top ten.

The chain recombines TRBV10-3 with TRBJ1-2, with TRBD1 as a possible D gene (6 bases). The sample here was blood, taken after dendritic cell vaccination. This receptor was identified in a human donor with glioblastoma. The CDR3 loop is CATKDSSYGYTF. In nucleotides, the CDR3 is TGTGCCACCAAGGACAGTTCCTATGGCTACACCTTC.